The TCR beta chain under discussion was sequenced for a study of cytomegalovirus exposure and HLA in healthy donors. The germline V gene encodes CDR1 MDHEN and CDR2 SYDVKM. The CDR3 length is 17 residues. The V and J ends lost 2 bases and 0 bases respectively, with 14 bases between them. Use of 60 Vbeta and 13 Jbeta primers characterized the PCR. Measured with immunoSEQ multiplex PCR; TCRdb has only the in-frame clones, and not every one. The table shows 270,000 or so clones, with about nine tenths occurring only once. On this clone: Its target is unknown.

Study-level results: Despite most TCR sequences being rare, some public TCRs occurred in many donors. There were reportedly fewer N-insertions in an Asian-associated ancestry cluster than the roughly 610-donor mean, in a later analysis. Presence/absence analysis assumed near-uniform sequencing depth across donors.

The chain has TRBV28 and TRBJ2-1; maybe TRBD2 (6 bases). The sample was PBMCs. This TCR was sampled from a man aged 35 to 55 in good health and CMV-seropositive. The CDR3 DNA sequence: TGTGCCAGCAGTTTACCCTCGCTAGCGAGCTCCTACAATGAGCAGTTCTTC. This sequence encodes CASSLPSLASSYNEQFF.